The 24 T cell receptor beta chains below all came from one sample that was sequenced in a study of T cell changes during pregnancy in multiple sclerosis (dated by TCRdb to about 2019). The method behind the library was the immunoSEQ multiplex PCR assay. The table was pulled from immuneACCESS by TCRdb, which kept in-frame rearrangements only. Such tables lose some clones; where checked, under half of the loss comes from unresolved V genes, and the rest has no known cause. This sample has tens of thousands of clones in its table, and roughly 90% of those were observed once. 0.7% to 0.9% of the sample goes to the ten largest clones. The material sequenced was peripheral blood, taken in the first trimester of pregnancy. The receptor source for this set is a female donor in good health, enrolled as a control in a pregnancy study.

The J gene is TRBJ1-2, the V gene TRBV27; 7 nucleotides agree with TRBD1. V lost 3 bases and J lost 8; bases outside the gene matches: 6. The CDR3 has 13 amino acids. Germline CDR1 and CDR2: MNHEY and SMNVEV (reference sequence). Here the CDR3 reads CASSFTGARGYTF. The CDR3, as DNA: TGTGCCAGCAGTTTCACAGGGGCGCGGGGCTACACCTTC.

As regards this clone: Additional DNA sequences in this sample encode the identical CDR3. J is TRBJ2-7 and V is TRBV19, with 7 nucleotides matching TRBD1. The CDR3 has 13 residues. The germline V gene encodes CDR1 LNHDA and CDR2 SQIVND (reference sequence). Trimming cost V 6 bases and J 2 bases; bases outside gene matches: 4. The CDR3 nucleotides are TGTGCCAGTAGCCCCGGACAGGCCTACGAGCAGTACTTC. Translating it yields CASSPGQAYEQYF. Looking up the rest from reference TRBV19 and TRBJ2-7 gives the full variable domain: DGGITQSPKYLFRKEGQNVTLSCEQNLNHDAMYWYRQDPGQGLRLIYYSQIVNDFQKGDIAEGYSVSREKKESFPLTVTSAQKNPTAFYLCASSPGQAYEQYFGPGTRLTVT.

The chain recombines TRBV7-9 with TRBJ1-1, with TRBD1 matching over 7 bases. The germline CDR1 and CDR2 sequences are SEHNR and FQNEAQ (reference sequence). There are 13 residues in the CDR3. V was pared by 3 bases and J by 6 bases, with 4 bases of the junction left unmatched. The DNA of the CDR3 is TGTGCCAGCAGCTTCACAGGGGAGGCTGAAGCTTTCTTT. Protein: CASSFTGEAEAFF.

This clone was seen only once. The chain is built from TRBV11-2 and TRBJ1-1, with D maybe TRBD1 (6 bases). Looked up from germline, CDR1 is SGHAT and CDR2 is FQNNGV. V lost 0 bases, J lost 1 base, and 12 bases lay in between. The CDR3 has 16 amino acids. Written as DNA, the CDR3 is TGTGCCAGCAGCTTAGAGTTAGGCAGGGGGAACACTGAAGCTTTCTTT. This sequence encodes CASSLELGRGNTEAFF.

This chain connects TRBV5-1 to TRBJ1-3, with 8 bases aligning to TRBD1. The junction had 13 bases not matched to a gene; V was cut back by 7 bases and J by 4 bases. Per germline, CDR1 SGHRS and CDR2 YFSETQ. The CDR3 loop spans 16 amino acids. CDR3 residues: CASSLRQGLSGNTIYF. The DNA of the CDR3 is TGCGCCAGCTCCCTGAGACAGGGGTTAAGCGGAAACACCATATATTTT.

V is TRBV7-9 and J is TRBJ1-1; D is perhaps TRBD1 (5 bases). CDR3 length: 13 residues. Germline V CDR1 and CDR2: SEHNR, FQNEAQ (reference sequence). Trimming removed 6 bases from V and 0 bases from J, with 8 bases in between. CDR3 in amino acids: CASRPGMNTEAFF. For the CDR3, the DNA is TGTGCCAGCAGGCCAGGGATGAACACTGAAGCTTTCTTT.

This clone appeared once. The gene calls are TRBV6-5 and TRBJ2-7, with D possibly being TRBD2 (6 bases). Germline V lookup: CDR1 MNHEY, CDR2 SVGAGI. V lost 5 bases to trimming and J lost 0 bases, with 11 bases between them. The CDR3 is 14 residues long. CDR3 region: CASSPRRDSYEQYF. The CDR3, as DNA: TGTGCCAGCAGTCCCAGGAGGGACTCCTACGAGCAGTACTTC.

V and J are TRBV27 and TRBJ2-2, with TRBD1 matching 7 bases. The CDR3 is made up of 16 amino acids. Germline V gene sequence: CDR1 MNHEY, CDR2 SMNVEV (reference sequence). J gave up 4 bases and V 6 bases, and 11 bases lay outside the gene matches. The CDR3 reads CASSRTGVDGTGELFF. CDR3 bases: TGTGCCAGCAGCCGAACAGGGGTAGATGGCACCGGGGAGCTGTTTTTT.

The sample holds one count of this clone. J is TRBJ2-1 and V is TRBV7-2, with 7 bases aligning to TRBD2. The CDR3 contains 13 residues. Losses at the gene ends were 2 bases for V and 12 bases for J; bases not matched to a gene: 7. Looked up from germline, CDR1 is SGHTA and CDR2 is FQGNSA. The CDR3 region has the DNA TGTGCCAGCAGCTTAAATATCGGGAGGAGGCAGTTCTTC. This translates into CASSLNIGRRQFF.

The rearrangement joins TRBV28 to TRBJ1-5, with unresolved D. Germline values: CDR1 MDHEN, CDR2 SYDVKM. The CDR3 extends over 16 amino acids. Trimming removed 4 bases from V and 4 bases from J, with 17 bases in between. This chain's CDR3 is CASSSPLQAVNQPQHF. The DNA for the CDR3 is TGTGCCAGCAGTTCTCCCTTGCAGGCCGTTAATCAGCCCCAGCATTTT.

V and J are TRBV28 and TRBJ1-4; D unclear. Germline V CDR1 and CDR2: MDHEN, SYDVKM. V lost 4 bases, J lost 11 bases, and 20 bases lay in between. The CDR3 loop spans 15 amino acids. Here the CDR3 DNA reads TGTGCCAGCAGTTCCCGCGACATAGAGCCGGGGAAACTGTTTTTT. Translated, it gives CASSSRDIEPGKLFF.

The chain carries TRBV18 and TRBJ2-7, with 7 bases that match TRBD1. With V trimmed by 4 bases and J by 6 bases, 12 bases remained unmatched. The CDR3 sequence is 15 residues long. Per germline, CDR1 KGHSH and CDR2 LQKENI. The CDR3 bases are TGTGCCAGCTCACACCCGGGACAGACGCTGGTCGAGCAGTACTTC. The encoded protein is CASSHPGQTLVEQYF. Drawing the rest from reference TRBV18 and TRBJ2-7, the complete variable domain is NAGVMQNPRHLVRRRGQEARLRCSPMKGHSHVYWYRQLPEEGLKFMVYLQKENIIDESGMPKERFSAEFPKEGPSILRIQQVVRGDSAAYFCASSHPGQTLVEQYFGPGTRLTVT.

J is TRBJ2-4 and V is TRBV30; a weak D match, TRBD2 (6 bases). Trimming pared 0 bases from V and 9 bases from J, leaving 12 bases between. The CDR3 is made up of 13 amino acids. The germline V gene has CDR1 GTSNPN and CDR2 SVGIG (reference sequence). In DNA form, the CDR3 reads TGTGCCTGGAGTGTGATTAGCGGTGGCATTCAGTACTTC. Its translation is CAWSVISGGIQYF. The variable domain in full, completed from reference TRBV30 and TRBJ2-4, reads SQTIHQWPATLVQPVGSPLSLECTVEGTSNPNLYWYRQAAGRGLQLLFYSVGIGQISSEVPQNLSASRPQDRQFILSSKKLLLSDSGFYLCAWSVISGGIQYFGAGTRLSVL.

V usage is TRBV5-1 and J usage is TRBJ2-7; D possibly corresponds to TRBD1 (5 bases). V lost 0 bases to trimming and J lost 2 bases, with 9 bases between them. Germline V gene lookup returns CDR1 SGHRS and CDR2 YFSETQ. The CDR3 length is 14 residues. The CDR3 loop is CASSLGTTTYEQYF. The CDR3 DNA follows: TGCGCCAGCAGCTTGGGGACAACTACCTACGAGCAGTACTTC. The variable domain in full, completed from reference TRBV5-1 and TRBJ2-7, reads KAGVTQTPRYLIKTRGQQVTLSCSPISGHRSVSWYQQTPGQGLQFLFEYFSETQRNKGNFPGRFSGRQFSNSRSEMNVSTLELGDSALYLCASSLGTTTYEQYFGPGTRLTVT.

V is TRBV18 and J is TRBJ1-1; perhaps TRBD1 as D (5 bases). Per the germline V gene, CDR1 is KGHSH and CDR2 is LQKENI. V was shortened by 4 bases and J by 4 bases, with 13 bases between the two germline ends. CDR3 size: 14 residues. The CDR3 loop reads CASSLTGERTEAFF. In nucleotides, the CDR3 is TGTGCCAGCTCACTAACAGGTGAACGCACTGAAGCTTTCTTT.

The V and J genes are TRBV7-2 and TRBJ2-7; no definite D call. This CDR3 has 12 amino acids. The germline CDR1 and CDR2 sequences are SGHTA and FQGNSA. V lost 3 bases to trimming and J lost 0 bases, with 3 bases between them. CDR3 in DNA: TGTGCCAGCAGCTTCAGCTCCTACGAGCAGTACTTC. It specifies CASSFSSYEQYF.

The V call is TRBV19, the J call TRBJ2-7; no reliable D call. This CDR3 is 13 amino acids long. Trimming shortened V by 6 bases and J by 3 bases, and 12 bases separated the two germline ends. Germline values: CDR1 LNHDA, CDR2 SQIVND (reference sequence). CDR3 coding DNA: TGTGCCAGTAGATCAGACAAAAGCTACGAGCAGTACTTC. This translates into CASRSDKSYEQYF.

This chain joins TRBV28 and TRBJ2-1; 7 nucleotides align to TRBD2. CDR1 MDHEN and CDR2 SYDVKM come from the germline V gene. CDR3 length: 16 amino acids. V gave up 5 bases and J gave up 3 bases; unmatched junction bases: 10. In nucleotides, the CDR3 is TGTGCCAGCAGTCGGCAGGGCGGCGGGGGCTACAATGAGCAGTTCTTC. As protein: CASSRQGGGGYNEQFF.

The chain joins TRBV7-8 to TRBJ1-2, with D possibly TRBD1 on 6 matching bases. The CDR3 runs 14 residues. V gave up 4 bases and J gave up 7 bases, with 16 bases separating them. Germline lookup yields CDR1 SGHVS and CDR2 FQNEAQ. In DNA, the CDR3 is TGTGCCAGCAGCTATAATACGGGGGGCGGTGGCTACACCTTC. This gives the protein CASSYNTGGGGYTF.

This clone was picked up a small number of times. This chain uses TRBV2 with TRBJ1-5, with D uncertain. The length of the CDR3 is 15 residues. The germline V and J ends were trimmed by 3 bases and 6 bases, with 15 bases remaining between them. CDR1 is SNHLY and CDR2 is FYNNEI in the germline V gene. The CDR3 bases are TGTGCCAGCAGTGAGAGGAGGGCGTTAGGTCAGCCCCAGCATTTT. As protein: CASSERRALGQPQHF.

The J gene is TRBJ2-2, the V gene TRBV5-1, with 9 bases lining up with TRBD1. Per germline, CDR1 SGHRS and CDR2 YFSETQ. The CDR3 consists of 15 residues. V trimming: 0 bases; J trimming: 6 bases; junction bases outside the gene matches: 3. CDR3 sequence (DNA): TGCGCCAGCAGCTTGGGACAGGGGGTTTCCGGGGAGCTGTTTTTT. It codes for CASSLGQGVSGELFF.

This rearrangement joins TRBV11-2 to TRBJ1-1; weak D call: TRBD1 (6 bases). CDR3 length: 15 residues. Germline CDR1 is SGHAT and CDR2 is FQNNGV. V was clipped by 1 base and J by 2 bases, with 11 bases between them. The CDR3 here is CASSLGVRGNTEAFF. Written as DNA, the CDR3 is TGTGCCAGCAGCTTAGGAGTCAGGGGTAACACTGAAGCTTTCTTT. The whole variable domain, remainder taken from reference TRBV11-2 and TRBJ1-1, is EAGVAQSPRYKIIEKRQSVAFWCNPISGHATLYWYQQILGQGPKLLIQFQNNGVVDDSQLPKDRFSAERLKGVDSTLKIQPAKLEDSAVYLCASSLGVRGNTEAFFGQGTRLTVV.

The rearrangement uses TRBV13 and TRBJ2-7, with 7 bases lining up with TRBD2. Losses at the gene ends were 1 base for V and 1 base for J; bases not matched to a gene: 4. This CDR3 is built from 15 residues. Germline CDR1 and CDR2: PRHDT and FYEKMQ (reference sequence). In DNA, the CDR3 is TGTGCCAGCAGCTTAGATCGGCGGGAGTCCTACGAGCAGTACTTC. It encodes CASSLDRRESYEQYF.

This clone was picked up one time. V and J are TRBV5-1 and TRBJ2-5; 14 nucleotides line up with TRBD2. V shed 1 base, J shed 3 bases, and the junction held 8 bases outside the gene matches. Germline CDR1 and CDR2: SGHRS and YFSETQ. This CDR3 is built from 18 residues. CDR3 loop: CASSLFSGLAGGKETQYF. CDR3 bases: TGCGCCAGCAGCTTGTTCTCTGGACTAGCGGGAGGTAAAGAGACCCAGTACTTC.